This entry concerns a single T cell receptor (beta chain). Its antigen is not known. The CDR3 is made up of 15 amino acids. Between the trimmed V and J ends, which lost 3 bases and 2 bases, there was a span of 14 bases. Germline lookup yields CDR1 KGHSH and CDR2 LQKENI. With 60 Vbeta and 13 Jbeta primers, the PCR was carried out. TCRdb's copy holds only in-frame clones and misses some; the assay was immunoSEQ multiplex PCR. This sample's clone table lists about 200,000 clones. The sample comes from a study of cytomegalovirus exposure and HLA in healthy donors. Study results and limitations: Some public TCRs appeared in many individuals, while most sequences were rare. In presence/absence analyses, roughly uniform sequencing depth across donors was assumed. Among immune exposure information, only CMV serostatus was available. Diagnosis of cytomegalovirus status made by the classifier reportedly showed high specificity and sensitivity.

Sequenced material: PBMCs. This rearrangement joins TRBV18 to TRBJ2-7, with D possibly matching TRBD2 (7 bases). The receptor comes from a boy aged 10-17 years in good health and CMV-seronegative. Here the CDR3 DNA reads TGTGCCAGCTCACCGAGGGGGGGGATTGCCTACGAGCAGTACTTC. Protein: CASSPRGGIAYEQYF.